The present TCR beta chain was sequenced within a study of blood T cell repertoires in COVID-19 (TCRdb year 2020). Background on the whole study: Collaborator samples came from the United States, Italy and Spain and covered acute and convalescent phases of COVID-19. Sample metadata almost always included a de-identified subject ID, COVID-19 status, age in years and sex. Deeply sampled blood TCRbeta repertoires from subjects exposed to, actively infected with, or recovered from COVID-19 were included in the dataset. The prospective study material was composed of cDNA or gDNA derived from T cells, B-cell-depleted T cells, or PBMCs. Samples came from the ongoing ImmuneRACE study (first 160 participants) plus 1,254 subjects from 6 global collaborators. Where HLA class I and class II types were available, the types were taken from metadata supplied by the sample provider, not from assay-based typing. The repertoires were made available in a free public database intended to serve as a resource for research on the immune response to SARS-CoV-2. Broad study findings and their caveats: Clinical and demographic metadata were provided uncurated, with the amount varying by source and participant.

The germline V gene yields SGHAT for CDR1 and FQNNGV for CDR2. The CDR3 covers 14 residues, taking in both the cysteine and the phenylalanine. The kept DNA is CDR3 alone, 42 bases in frame from the first base. V is cut back by 3 bases and J by 7 bases, with 5 bases in the junction unmatched. TCRbeta CDR3 regions were amplified from genomic DNA using the immunoSEQ Assay, a bias-controlled multiplex PCR. The authors processed their data as follows. Nucleated cell counts per sample were estimated from amplification of reference gene primers within the assay. Sequence reads were collapsed and filtered to measure the absolute abundance of every unique TCRbeta CDR3 rearrangement. Productive Simpson clonality was computed per sample as the square root of Simpson's diversity index over productive rearrangements. TCRdb retrieved this table from immuneACCESS and kept in-frame rearrangements only. Not all clones are present; in checked studies, unresolved V genes account for under half, and no reason is known for the remainder. Clone size and the V and J calls come from that table; the DNA yielded D and trimming. For this sample there are some 30,000 clones; around 87% appear just once. Clones ranked in the top ten supply roughly two fifths of the sample.

A remark on this clone: The specificity of this receptor is unknown. Base qualities were left out, and no much larger clone turns up one base away.

The collaborating institutions used their own protocols to collect whole blood in K2EDTA tubes. For TCRbeta analysis, collaborators shipped samples as frozen whole blood, isolated PBMCs, or DNA extracted from either of those sample types. The sequenced material came from peripheral blood. The clonotype originates from a human donor in a cohort sampled during active COVID-19. The rearranged chain carries TRBV11-2 and TRBJ1-4, with TRBD1 matching 7 junction bases. The DNA is TGTGCCAGCAGCTTGGAAGGGGGCCGTGAAAAACTGTTTTTT. The encoded protein is CASSLEGGREKLFF.